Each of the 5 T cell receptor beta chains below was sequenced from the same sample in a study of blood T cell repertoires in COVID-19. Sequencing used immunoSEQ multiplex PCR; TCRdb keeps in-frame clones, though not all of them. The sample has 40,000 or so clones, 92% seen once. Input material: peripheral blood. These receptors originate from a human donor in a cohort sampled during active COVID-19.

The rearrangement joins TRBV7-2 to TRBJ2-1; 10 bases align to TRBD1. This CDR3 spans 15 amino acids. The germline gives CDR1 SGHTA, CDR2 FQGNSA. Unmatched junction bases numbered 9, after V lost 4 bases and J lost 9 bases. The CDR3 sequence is CASSSRQGASGEQFF. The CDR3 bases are TGTGCCAGCAGCTCCCGACAGGGGGCGTCGGGTGAGCAGTTCTTC.

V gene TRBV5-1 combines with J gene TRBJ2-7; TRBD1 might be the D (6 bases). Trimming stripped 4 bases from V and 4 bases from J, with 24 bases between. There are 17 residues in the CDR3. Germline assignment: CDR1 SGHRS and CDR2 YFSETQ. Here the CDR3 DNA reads TGCGCCAGCAGCCCGCTTGGGCGACTGGGGGCGAATTACGAGCAGTACTTC. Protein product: CASSPLGRLGANYEQYF.

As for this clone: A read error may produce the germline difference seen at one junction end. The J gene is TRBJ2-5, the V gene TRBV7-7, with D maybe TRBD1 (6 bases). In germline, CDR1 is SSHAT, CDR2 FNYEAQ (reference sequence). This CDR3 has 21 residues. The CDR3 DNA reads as TGTGCTAGCAGCTTAACTTCCCGGCCCCTCCGGACCCGGGACACCCAAGAGACCCAGTACTTC. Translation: CASSLTSRPLRTRDTQETQYF.

The CDR3 coding sequence is TGTGCCAGCAGCTTGTTAAGCGGGGGAGCAGATACGCAGTATTTT. It is translated as CASSLLSGGADTQYF. The genes are TRBV5-4 and TRBJ2-3; TRBD2 agrees at 8 bases. The CDR3 has 15 amino acids. The germline CDR1 and CDR2 sequences are SGHNT and YYREEE (reference sequence). J gave up 4 bases and V 1 base, and 5 bases lay outside the gene matches.

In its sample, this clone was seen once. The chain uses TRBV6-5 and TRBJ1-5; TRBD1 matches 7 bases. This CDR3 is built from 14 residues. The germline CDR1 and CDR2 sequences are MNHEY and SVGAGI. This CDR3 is CTSREGAWNQPQHF. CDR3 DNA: TGTACATCTCGGGAGGGGGCTTGGAATCAGCCCCAGCATTTT.